The 26 T cell receptor beta chains below all came from one sample that was sequenced in a study of blood T cell repertoires in COVID-19. Generated by immunoSEQ multiplex PCR, the TCRdb table keeps only in-frame clones and is missing some. The data contain about 350,000 clones, more than 85% of them singletons. Sequences were obtained from PBMCs or T cells enriched from blood (not recorded which). These receptors originate from a woman in her 30s who had recovered from COVID-19.

This chain uses TRBV10-3 with TRBJ2-7, with 7 bases aligning to TRBD1. The CDR3 is 12 residues long. The germline CDR1 and CDR2 sequences are ENHRY and SYGVKD. J lost 6 bases, V lost 11 bases, and 10 bases had no gene match. The CDR3 DNA follows: TGTGCCGTCGGACAGGTCCAGATCGAGCAGTACTTC. Translated: CAVGQVQIEQYF.

The chain has TRBV7-9 and TRBJ2-1; 9 bases agree with TRBD1. With V trimmed by 5 bases and J by 4 bases, 9 bases remained unmatched. CDR1 is SEHNR and CDR2 is FQNEAQ in the germline V gene (reference sequence). This CDR3 is built from 16 residues. CDR3 DNA: TGTGCCAGCAGCGCTCGCGGACAGGGGCCTTACAATGAGCAGTTCTTC. Its protein product is CASSARGQGPYNEQFF.

The chain is built from TRBV5-1 and TRBJ1-4; TRBD1 matches 7 bases. CDR3 size: 13 residues. Looked up from germline, CDR1 is SGHRS and CDR2 is YFSETQ. Trimming cost V 5 bases and J 7 bases; bases outside gene matches: 5. DNA for the CDR3: TGCGCCAGCAGTCGACAGGGCGGTGAAAAACTGTTTTTT. Translating gives CASSRQGGEKLFF.

This sequence joins TRBV2 and TRBJ2-3; 8 nucleotides line up with TRBD2. CDR1 SNHLY and CDR2 FYNNEI come from the germline V gene. The CDR3 extends over 13 amino acids. V lost 7 bases to trimming and J lost 4 bases; unmatched junction nucleotides: 4. The CDR3 spells CASTGGGADTQYF. CDR3 nucleotides: TGTGCCAGCACGGGGGGGGGCGCAGATACGCAGTATTTT.

In nucleotides, the CDR3 is TGTGCCAGCAGCTTCGGGTCAGGGTGGGGCAAAAACATTCAGTACTTC. This translates into CASSFGSGWGKNIQYF. The chain links TRBV7-8 to TRBJ2-4; maybe TRBD1 (5 bases). V lost 3 bases and J 3 bases, leaving 15 bases between the germline ends. CDR3 length equals 16 residues. Germline values: CDR1 SGHVS, CDR2 FQNEAQ. Full variable domain (rest looked up from reference TRBV7-8 and TRBJ2-4): GAGVSQSPRYKVAKRGQDVALRCDPISGHVSLFWYQQALGQGPEFLTYFQNEAQLDKSGLPSDRFFAERPEGSVSTLKIQRTQQEDSAVYLCASSFGSGWGKNIQYFGAGTRLSVL.

The rearrangement links TRBV4-2 to TRBJ2-1; 8 bases fit TRBD2. Germline V gene lookup returns CDR1 LGHNA and CDR2 YNFKEQ. This CDR3 region has 19 residues. The ends lost 2 bases at V and 4 bases at J; junction bases unmatched: 16. CDR3 nucleotides: TGTGCCAGCAGCCAAATGGGGGAGAGTAGCGGGATTTCTTACAATGAGCAGTTCTTC. It codes for CASSQMGESSGISYNEQFF.

The rearrangement uses TRBV3-1 (or the pseudogene TRBV3-2) and TRBJ2-2; 8 bases match TRBD2. The CDR3 totals 16 residues. Germline V gives CDR1 LGHDT, CDR2 YNNKEL (reference sequence). With V trimmed by 1 base and J by 3 bases, 4 bases remained unmatched. For the CDR3, the DNA is TGTGCCAGCAGCCAAGTATGGCGGGAGGACACCGGGGAGCTGTTTTTT. Translating gives CASSQVWREDTGELFF.

This clone was seen a few times. The rearrangement uses TRBV27 and TRBJ1-5; the D is unclear. Germline CDR1 MNHEY, CDR2 SMNVEV (reference sequence). The CDR3 is made up of 14 amino acids. The germline V and J ends were trimmed by 3 bases and 11 bases, with 17 bases remaining between them. This CDR3 reads CASSFAVGARAQHF. CDR3 coding DNA: TGTGCCAGCAGTTTCGCGGTTGGCGCCCGGGCCCAGCATTTT.

The rearrangement joins TRBV27 to TRBJ1-5; 7 bases align to TRBD1. Per the germline V gene, CDR1 is MNHEY and CDR2 is SMNVEV (reference sequence). CDR3 length equals 13 residues. The ends lost 3 bases at V and 7 bases at J; junction bases unmatched: 3. In nucleotides, the CDR3 is TGTGCCAGCAGTTTGAGGGGGCGACAGCCCCAGCATTTT. The encoded protein is CASSLRGRQPQHF.

V and J are TRBV5-4 and TRBJ2-1; the D gene is possibly TRBD1 (6 bases). The germline V and J ends were trimmed by 4 bases and 5 bases, with 19 bases remaining between them. This CDR3 is built from 16 residues. CDR1 and CDR2 from the germline V gene are SGHNT and YYREEE (reference sequence). The CDR3 loop is CASSRISGDGNNEQFF. CDR3 DNA sequence: TGTGCCAGCAGCCGTATCTCAGGGGATGGGAACAATGAGCAGTTCTTC.

The table lists this clone with a few counts. The V gene is TRBV9, the J gene TRBJ1-2; no firm D call. Trimming cost V 3 bases and J 6 bases, with 18 bases left between them. The germline V gene encodes CDR1 SGDLS and CDR2 YYNGEE. The CDR3 has 15 residues. CDR3 in DNA: TGTGCCAGCAGCGGAGGCGTTGAGGCCTTGGATGGCTACACCTTC. It is translated as CASSGGVEALDGYTF.

This rearrangement joins TRBV25-1 to TRBJ1-2; 7 bases fit TRBD1. The CDR3 length is 14 residues. The germline CDR1 and CDR2 sequences are MGHDK and SYGVNS. Trimming cost V 4 bases and J 8 bases; bases outside gene matches: 10. CDR3 DNA: TGTGCCAGCAGTGTAGACGACAGGGATTTCGGCTACACCTTC. Encoded protein: CASSVDDRDFGYTF.

V and J are TRBV28 and TRBJ1-2, with D possibly matching TRBD1 (5 bases). Germline values: CDR1 MDHEN, CDR2 SYDVKM. Between the trimmed V and J ends, which lost 6 bases and 1 base, there was a span of 15 bases. The CDR3 is 15 residues long. The CDR3 spells CASSSPGGFNYGYTF. The CDR3 DNA is TGTGCCAGCAGCTCCCCGGGGGGTTTTAACTATGGCTACACCTTC.

The rearrangement joins TRBV6-5 to TRBJ1-5, with D perhaps TRBD1 (5 bases). Germline V gene sequence: CDR1 MNHEY, CDR2 SVGAGI. V lost 3 bases, J lost 6 bases, and 18 bases lay in between. The CDR3 totals 16 residues. Written as DNA, the CDR3 is TGTGCCAGCAGTTATGAGGGACTCGCAGGACCTCAGCCCCAGCATTTT. This encodes CASSYEGLAGPQPQHF.

This clone was detected a few times. The chain employs TRBV18 and TRBJ1-1; D is ambiguous. V was clipped by 0 bases and J by 1 base, with 3 bases between them. Germline CDR1 is KGHSH and CDR2 is LQKENI. The CDR3 is 13 amino acids. CDR3 coding DNA: TGTGCCAGCTCACCACCGGCGAACACTGAAGCTTTCTTT. It is translated as CASSPPANTEAFF. Full variable domain (outside the CDR3, taken from reference TRBV18 and TRBJ1-1): NAGVMQNPRHLVRRRGQEARLRCSPMKGHSHVYWYRQLPEEGLKFMVYLQKENIIDESGMPKERFSAEFPKEGPSILRIQQVVRGDSAAYFCASSPPANTEAFFGQGTRLTVV.

This chain links TRBV5-1 with TRBJ2-3, with 8 bases identical to TRBD2. CDR1 and CDR2 from the germline V gene are SGHRS and YFSETQ. The CDR3 has 14 amino acids. V lost 4 bases and J lost 2; bases outside the gene matches: 3. The CDR3 DNA follows: TGCGCCAGCAGCCCGGGGGGGCCCACAGATACGCAGTATTTT. Its protein product is CASSPGGPTDTQYF. The entire variable domain, with the rest obtained from reference TRBV5-1 and TRBJ2-3, is as follows: KAGVTQTPRYLIKTRGQQVTLSCSPISGHRSVSWYQQTPGQGLQFLFEYFSETQRNKGNFPGRFSGRQFSNSRSEMNVSTLELGDSALYLCASSPGGPTDTQYFGPGTRLTVL.

This clone has more than one count but fewer than ten. The J gene is TRBJ2-2, the V gene TRBV14; D remains unclear. The germline V gene has CDR1 SGHDN and CDR2 FVKESK. The CDR3 has 13 amino acids. V was trimmed by 3 bases and J by 7 bases, leaving 9 bases between them. The CDR3 DNA reads TGTGCCAGCAGCCACGGGTTGCACGGGGAGCTGTTTTTT. Its protein is CASSHGLHGELFF.

The rearrangement joins TRBV6-1 to TRBJ1-3; tentatively, D is TRBD1 (6 bases). Germline assignment: CDR1 MNHNS and CDR2 SASEGT. V was shortened by 1 base and J by 0 bases, with 10 bases between the two germline ends. CDR3 length equals 16 residues. CDR3 loop: CASSEGQAFSGNTIYF. In DNA, the CDR3 is TGTGCCAGCAGTGAAGGACAGGCCTTCTCTGGAAACACCATATATTTT.

The gene calls are TRBV30 and TRBJ1-2; D is uncertain. This CDR3 is 13 amino acids long. The ends were cut back, 0 bases at V and 0 bases at J, with 5 bases in the middle. The germline V gene encodes CDR1 GTSNPN and CDR2 SVGIG (reference sequence). The CDR3 loop is CAWSVLSNYGYTF. The CDR3, as DNA: TGTGCCTGGAGTGTACTCTCTAACTATGGCTACACCTTC.

This rearrangement joins TRBV4-1 to TRBJ1-2; 10 bases fit TRBD1. Trimming took 1 base from V and 4 from J; bases not matched to a gene: 9. CDR1 is MGHRA, CDR2 YSYEKL, per germline. CDR3 length: 17 amino acids. In DNA, the CDR3 is TGCGCCAGCAGCCAAGGGGACAGGGGAAGGTTAACCTATGGCTACACCTTC. It yields the protein CASSQGDRGRLTYGYTF.

V usage is TRBV7-6 and J usage is TRBJ2-1; 9 bases line up with TRBD1. With 4 bases clipped from V and 8 bases from J, the junction kept 6 bases outside the gene matches. Germline V gene lookup returns CDR1 SGHVS and CDR2 FNYEAQ. The CDR3 has 14 residues. This CDR3 reads CASSSGTGRHEQFF. Written as DNA, the CDR3 is TGTGCCAGCAGCTCCGGGACAGGGCGGCATGAGCAGTTCTTC.

The V gene is TRBV7-9, the J gene TRBJ1-1; tentatively, D is TRBD1 (5 bases). The CDR3 is made up of 12 amino acids. In germline, CDR1 is SEHNR, CDR2 FQNEAQ (reference sequence). V shed 3 bases and J shed 8 bases, with 10 bases lying between them. The CDR3 protein is CASSLEGSEAFF. The DNA of the CDR3 is TGTGCCAGCAGCTTGGAGGGGTCCGAAGCTTTCTTT. Full variable domain (remainder filled in from reference TRBV7-9 and TRBJ1-1): DTGVSQNPRHKITKRGQNVTFRCDPISEHNRLYWYRQTLGQGPEFLTYFQNEAQLEKSRLLSDRFSAERPKGSFSTLEIQRTEQGDSAMYLCASSLEGSEAFFGQGTRLTVV.

J is TRBJ1-5 and V is TRBV21-1; the table names TRBD1, a call not compared with the DNA. TRBV21-1 is a pseudogene segment. The CDR3 is made up of 16 amino acids. The CDR3 loop reads CASNYGTGESNQPQHF. DNA for the CDR3: TGTGCCAGCAACTATGGTACAGGCGAGAGCAATCAGCCCCAGCATTTT.

This clone appeared a single time. The chain joins TRBV27 to TRBJ1-5; tentative D call: TRBD1 (5 bases). V dropped 2 bases and J dropped 9 bases, with 8 bases sitting between them. The germline CDR1 and CDR2 sequences are MNHEY and SMNVEV (reference sequence). CDR3 length equals 12 residues. CDR3 in DNA: TGTGCCAGCAGTTTAGGGGCAGGGCCCCAGCATTTT. It translates to CASSLGAGPQHF.

The chain employs TRBV7-8 and TRBJ1-5, with D unresolved. Trimming pared 1 base from V and 2 bases from J, leaving 9 bases between. The CDR3 loop spans 15 amino acids. Germline V gene lookup returns CDR1 SGHVS and CDR2 FQNEAQ. The chain's CDR3 is CASSLGKLGNQPQHF. The CDR3 DNA follows: TGTGCCAGCAGCTTAGGAAAGCTGGGCAATCAGCCCCAGCATTTT.

A few counts support this clone. This chain uses TRBV19 with TRBJ1-2; 8 nucleotides align to TRBD1. The germline CDR1 and CDR2 sequences are LNHDA and SQIVND (reference sequence). The ends lost 5 bases at V and 3 bases at J; junction bases unmatched: 5. CDR3 length equals 14 residues. Written as DNA, the CDR3 is TGTGCCAGTAGTCGACAGGGGTCGGACTATGGCTACACCTTC. This translates into CASSRQGSDYGYTF.